A selection of T cell receptor beta chains follows, all from one sample in a study of blood T cells in healthy people across ages. TCRdb analysed the 5' RACE reads with MiXCR anew, one entry per CDR3 protein. The profile shows over 950,000 distinct CDR3 sequences, about 51% of them singletons. Source material: blood. These receptor sequences come from a woman aged 55 to 70 in good health. The CDR3 runs from the conserved cysteine through the conserved F or W. The D gene is left open where the match is weak. Only some rows state a clone size, as once, few, many or a class for expanded clones.

abundance	len	v_gene	d_gene	j_gene	CDR3aa	CDR3nt
-	12	TRBV15	-	TRBJ2-7	CATISGLNEQYF	TGTGCCACCATAAGCGGCTTGAACGAGCAGTACTTC
-	16	TRBV7-2	-	TRBJ2-3	CASSLGGRVAVDTQYF	TGTGCCAGCAGCTTAGGGGGGCGGGTGGCAGTCGATACGCAGTATTTT
-	15	TRBV7-2	TRBD2	TRBJ2-2	CASSRRGGDTGELFF	TGTGCCAGCAGCCGCCGGGGGGGCGACACCGGGGAGCTGTTTTTT
-	14	TRBV30	-	TRBJ2-1	CASYAASSYNEQFF	TGTGCCTCCTACGCGGCCAGCTCCTACAATGAGCAGTTCTTC
-	16	TRBV9	TRBD2	TRBJ2-1	CASSVLAGGSYNEQFF	TGTGCCAGCAGCGTACTAGCGGGAGGTTCCTACAATGAGCAGTTCTTC
-	14	TRBV27	TRBD1	TRBJ1-2	CASRRTGETYGDTF	TGTGCCAGCAGAAGGACAGGGGAGACCTATGGCGACACCTTC
few	15	TRBV4-3	-	TRBJ2-1	CASSQVLTVYNEQFF	TGCGCCAGCAGCCAAGTTCTGACTGTCTACAATGAGCAGTTCTTC
few	15	TRBV29-1	TRBD1	TRBJ2-7	CSVEEGDRVSYEQYF	TGCAGCGTTGAAGAGGGGGACAGGGTGTCCTACGAGCAGTACTTC
few	15	TRBV5-1	TRBD2	TRBJ2-7	CASSKGLAGGYEQYF	TGCGCCAGCAGCAAGGGACTAGCGGGAGGGTACGAGCAGTACTTC
-	13	TRBV20-1	TRBD1	TRBJ2-5	CSARQTGYETQYF	TGCAGTGCTAGACAGACAGGGTACGAGACCCAGTACTTC
-	15	TRBV5-1	-	TRBJ2-1	CASTPESGSYNEQFF	TGCGCCAGCACCCCTGAGAGCGGTTCCTACAATGAGCAGTTCTTC
-	13	TRBV7-2	-	TRBJ2-7	CASSAGSYNEQYF	TGTGCCAGCTCAGCGGGCTCCTACAATGAGCAGTACTTC
-	15	TRBV7-9	-	TRBJ2-7	CASSLEAGLPYEQYF	TGTGCCAGCAGCTTAGAAGCAGGACTCCCCTACGAGCAGTACTTC
-	14	TRBV11-2	TRBD2	TRBJ2-4	CASSSGTSKNIQYF	TGTGCCAGCAGCTCGGGGACTAGCAAAAACATTCAGTACTTC
few	12	TRBV7-9	TRBD2	TRBJ2-1	CASSGVREEQFF	TGTGCCAGCAGCGGGGTGCGGGAGGAGCAGTTCTTC
-	14	TRBV29-1	-	TRBJ2-1	CSDTSGPLYNEQFF	TGCAGCGATACAAGCGGGCCTCTCTACAATGAGCAGTTCTTC
few	16	TRBV9	-	TRBJ1-2	CASSLQSSGQSYGYTF	TGTGCCAGCAGCCTACAAAGTTCCGGACAGTCTTATGGCTACACCTTC
few	15	TRBV28	-	TRBJ2-5	CASSFGGRGQETQYF	TGTGCCAGCAGTTTTGGCGGGCGAGGGCAAGAGACCCAGTACTTC
-	13	TRBV7-9	-	TRBJ1-1	CASSVRSNTEAFF	TGTGCCAGCAGCGTAAGATCCAACACTGAAGCTTTCTTT
few	15	TRBV27	-	TRBJ1-1	CASSLRGDLNTEAFF	TGTGCCAGCAGTTTAAGGGGGGACTTGAACACTGAAGCTTTCTTT
few	13	TRBV2	-	TRBJ2-7	CASRSIKAYEQYF	TGTGCCAGCAGGAGCATAAAAGCCTACGAGCAGTACTTC
-	15	TRBV29-1	TRBD2	TRBJ2-5	CSVGLASGAQETQYF	TGCAGCGTTGGCCTGGCTAGCGGAGCCCAAGAGACCCAGTACTTC
-	12	TRBV12-3/TRBV12-4	-	TRBJ2-5	CASSGLLATQYF	TGTGCCAGCAGCGGACTACTGGCGACCCAGTACTTC
few	14	TRBV11-2	-	TRBJ2-7	CASSWAGSSYEQYF	TGTGCCAGCAGCTGGGCAGGGAGCTCCTACGAGCAGTACTTC
-	13	TRBV29-1	-	TRBJ2-5	CSVRDSSGGTQYF	TGCAGCGTTAGGGACAGTTCCGGGGGGACCCAGTACTTC
few	15	TRBV28	-	TRBJ2-5	CASSLADRRRETQYF	TGTGCCAGCAGTTTAGCCGACAGACGCCGGGAGACCCAGTACTTC
few	14	TRBV7-3	-	TRBJ2-3	CASSLTPRLDTQYF	TGTGCCAGCAGCTTAACGCCCCGATTGGATACGCAGTATTTT
-	16	TRBV12-3/TRBV12-4	-	TRBJ2-6	CASNPSRGSGANVLTF	TGTGCCAGCAATCCCTCGCGGGGATCTGGGGCCAACGTCCTGACTTTC
few	13	TRBV4-2	-	TRBJ2-5	CASSQGGPGAQYF	TGTGCCAGCAGCCAAGGGGGACCCGGGGCCCAGTACTTC
-	17	TRBV7-2	TRBD2	TRBJ2-3	CASSLKGLAGGVDTQYF	TGTGCCAGCAGCTTAAAGGGGCTAGCGGGAGGCGTAGATACGCAGTATTTT
-	13	TRBV20-1	-	TRBJ2-7	CSARGSTWDEQYF	TGCAGTGCTAGGGGGTCGACATGGGACGAGCAGTACTTC
few	17	TRBV25-1	-	TRBJ2-5	CASSPGEGLISQETQYF	TGTGCCAGCTCCCCGGGTGAGGGGTTGATATCTCAAGAGACCCAGTACTTC
-	13	TRBV2	-	TRBJ1-1	CASSSWEGTEAFF	TGTGCCAGCAGTAGCTGGGAGGGGACTGAAGCTTTCTTT
-	15	TRBV12-3/TRBV12-4	-	TRBJ2-1	CASSFRQGGPNEQFF	TGTGCCAGCAGTTTTCGGCAGGGAGGCCCCAATGAGCAGTTCTTC
-	12	TRBV9	-	TRBJ2-3	CASSGNSDTQYF	TGTGCCAGCAGCGGGAATTCAGATACGCAGTATTTT
few	15	TRBV12-5	TRBD2	TRBJ2-5	CASGPGLAGTQTQYF	TGTGCTAGTGGGCCAGGACTAGCGGGGACTCAGACCCAGTACTTC
-	16	TRBV7-3	TRBD2	TRBJ2-1	CASSPGLAEVYNEQFF	TGTGCCAGCAGCCCGGGACTAGCGGAAGTCTACAATGAGCAGTTCTTC